This T cell receptor beta chain was sequenced during a study of lymphopenia after photon versus proton radiotherapy. Study-level results: Photon-treated patients lost naive T cells and TCR diversity; proton-treated stayed stable. A bigger post-nadir fall in TCR diversity correlated inversely with survival time in deceased patients. After lymphocyte nadir, photon-treated repertoires showed oligoclonal expansion, especially CD8+ Temra.

TCRdb's table, derived via immunoSEQ multiplex PCR, lists solely in-frame clones and lacks some. The sample has 35,000 to 40,000 clones, approximately 81% seen once. This CDR3 has 14 amino acids. Trimming left V 0 bases short and J 1 base short, with 6 bases between. In germline, CDR1 is LNHNV, CDR2 YYDKDF (reference sequence). Worth noting for this clone: Its antigen is undetermined.

The sequences come from peripheral blood, collected from a patient treated with photon-based radiotherapy. V is TRBV15 and J is TRBJ1-1; no firm D call. The receptor's source is a man aged 45 to 65 with gastric cancer. CDR3 coding DNA: TGTGCCACCAGCAGAGAGGCAGGGAACACTGAAGCTTTCTTT. Protein product: CATSREAGNTEAFF. Variable domain in full (rest from reference TRBV15 and TRBJ1-1): DAMVIQNPRYQVTQFGKPVTLSCSQTLNHNVMYWYQQKSSQAPKLLFHYYDKDFNNEADTPDNFQSRRPNTSFCFLDIRSPGLGDTAMYLCATSREAGNTEAFFGQGTRLTVV.